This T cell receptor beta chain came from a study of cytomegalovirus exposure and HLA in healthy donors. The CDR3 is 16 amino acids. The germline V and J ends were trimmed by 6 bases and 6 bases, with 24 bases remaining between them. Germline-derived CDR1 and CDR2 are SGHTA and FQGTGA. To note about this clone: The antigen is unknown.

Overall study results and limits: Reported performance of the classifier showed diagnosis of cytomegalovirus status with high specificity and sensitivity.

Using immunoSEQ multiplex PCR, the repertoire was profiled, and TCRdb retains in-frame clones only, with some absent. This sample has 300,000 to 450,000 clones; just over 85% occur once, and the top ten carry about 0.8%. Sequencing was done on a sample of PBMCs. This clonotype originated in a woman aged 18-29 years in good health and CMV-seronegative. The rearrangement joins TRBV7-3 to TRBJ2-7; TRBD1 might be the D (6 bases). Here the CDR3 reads CASSLGAGEVRSEQYF. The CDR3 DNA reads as TGTGCCAGCAGTTTGGGGGCAGGAGAAGTCCGGTCCGAGCAGTACTTC.